Listed below are T cell receptor beta chains from one sample, sequenced in a study of graft-versus-host responses after intestinal transplantation. These receptors' targets are unknown. The data were produced by immunoSEQ multiplex PCR, yet TCRdb's version contains in-frame clones alone and is incomplete. Among approximately 110,000 clones listed, 90% to 95% were seen once. Sequences were derived from unstimulated CD8+ T cells sorted from spleen or lymph node cells, sampled before transplant. The receptors were gathered from a human donor who was the organ donor for an intestinal transplant. CDR3s include the opening cysteine and the closing phenylalanine or tryptophan. D genes are given only for firm matches. Size is omitted from some rows. Given values are once, few, many or a class for expanded clones.

D gene: TRBD2
J gene: TRBJ2-7
clone size: NA
V gene: TRBV10-2
CDR3 DNA: TGCGCCAGCAGTGAACAGGGCGGGAGGGCCCCTTTCTCCTACGAGCAGTACTTC
CDR3 protein: CASSEQGGRAPFSYEQYF

D gene: TRBD2
J gene: TRBJ2-5
clone size: NA
V gene: TRBV7-7
CDR3 DNA: TGTGCTAGCAGCTTATGGACTAGCGGAGAGACCCAGTACTTC
CDR3 protein: CASSLWTSGETQYF

D gene: NA
J gene: TRBJ2-1
clone size: NA
V gene: TRBV5-1
CDR3 DNA: TGCGCCAGCAGCTTGAGACCGACCTACTCCTACAATGAGCAGTTCTTC
CDR3 protein: CASSLRPTYSYNEQFF

D gene: NA
J gene: TRBJ2-1
clone size: NA
V gene: TRBV2
CDR3 DNA: TGTGCCAGCAGTGTCTGGTCCGGCGAGCAGTTCTTC
CDR3 protein: CASSVWSGEQFF

D gene: TRBD2
J gene: TRBJ2-1
clone size: NA
V gene: TRBV5-4
CDR3 DNA: TGTGCCAGCTGGGATGGCCTAGCGGGATCCCGATCCTACAATGAGCAGTTCTTC
CDR3 protein: CASWDGLAGSRSYNEQFF

D gene: NA
J gene: TRBJ2-5
clone size: NA
V gene: TRBV6-6
CDR3 DNA: TGTGCCAGCATCCACGTCGGCAGCCCCGGGCCCCAGTACTTC
CDR3 protein: CASIHVGSPGPQYF

D gene: TRBD1
J gene: TRBJ1-2
clone size: few
V gene: TRBV29-1
CDR3 DNA: TGCAGCGTGGCCGGGACAGGGGACTATGGCTACACCTTC
CDR3 protein: CSVAGTGDYGYTF

D gene: NA
J gene: TRBJ2-4
clone size: NA
V gene: TRBV4-1
CDR3 DNA: TGCGCCAGCAGCCAAGTGGGTAAAAACATTCAGTACTTC
CDR3 protein: CASSQVGKNIQYF

D gene: TRBD1
J gene: TRBJ2-3
clone size: NA
V gene: TRBV7-2
CDR3 DNA: TGTGCCAGCAGCTTAACAGGGGGCATCGCAGATACGCAGTATTTT
CDR3 protein: CASSLTGGIADTQYF

D gene: TRBD1
J gene: TRBJ2-6
clone size: NA
V gene: TRBV6-1
CDR3 DNA: TGTGCCAGCAGTGAATGGGTAGGGGGCGTTGGGGCCAACGTCCTGACTTTC
CDR3 protein: CASSEWVGGVGANVLTF

D gene: NA
J gene: TRBJ2-7
clone size: NA
V gene: TRBV2
CDR3 DNA: TGTGCCAGCACTAAGATTCGGGGACGATTCTCCTACGAGCAGTACTTC
CDR3 protein: CASTKIRGRFSYEQYF

D gene: NA
J gene: TRBJ2-5
clone size: NA
V gene: TRBV5-4
CDR3 DNA: TGTGCCAGCAGCCACGGCCCCGGGGAGTTGTACCAAGAGACCCAGTACTTC
CDR3 protein: CASSHGPGELYQETQYF

D gene: NA
J gene: TRBJ2-5
clone size: NA
V gene: TRBV4-2
CDR3 DNA: TGTGCCAGCAGCCTGGGGGGTGGAGAGACCCAGTACTTC
CDR3 protein: CASSLGGGETQYF

D gene: NA
J gene: TRBJ1-3
clone size: NA
V gene: TRBV21-1
CDR3 DNA: TGTGCCAGCAGCAACCGGGTCGGAGCGACCATATATTTT
CDR3 protein: CASSNRVGATIYF

D gene: NA
J gene: TRBJ2-7
clone size: NA
V gene: TRBV5-1
CDR3 DNA: TGCGCCAGCAGCTTGGAGGGGCCCTCGGGCTACGAGCAGTACTTC
CDR3 protein: CASSLEGPSGYEQYF

D gene: NA
J gene: TRBJ2-1
clone size: once
V gene: TRBV4-1
CDR3 DNA: TGCGCCAGCAGCCAAGACCCTAGCTTGGGCTACAATGAGCAGTTCTTC
CDR3 protein: CASSQDPSLGYNEQFF

D gene: TRBD2
J gene: TRBJ2-7
clone size: NA
V gene: TRBV4-1
CDR3 DNA: TGCGCCAGCAGCCAAGATTCCGGAGGACTAGGATCTTACGAGCAGTACTTC
CDR3 protein: CASSQDSGGLGSYEQYF